This T cell receptor beta chain appears in the sequencing data of a study of cytomegalovirus exposure and HLA in healthy donors. Study summary: One earlier analysis, a look at 180 million or so T cells, found some 110 million unique TCR beta sequences.

General observations from the study: Altogether, 150 to 200 TCR beta chains were recorded as cytomegalovirus-associated.

J lost 8 bases, V lost 1 base, and 12 bases had no gene match. CDR1 SGHDT and CDR2 YYEEEE come from the germline V gene. The CDR3 extends over 16 amino acids. About this clone itself: The antigen is undetermined.

PCR used 60 Vbeta primers and 13 Jbeta primers. Data came from immunoSEQ multiplex PCR; TCRdb stores just in-frame clones and leaves some out. The data hold under 130,000 clones, with about 70% observed a single time. This sequence joins TRBV5-6 and TRBJ1-2; 9 bases are a match to TRBD1. Sample: PBMCs. The clonotype originates from a man aged 50 or older in good health and CMV-seropositive. CDR3 region: CASSLLSDRGLGGYTF. The CDR3 nucleotides are TGTGCCAGCAGCTTGTTGTCGGACAGGGGTTTGGGGGGCTACACCTTC. Full variable domain (missing parts from reference TRBV5-6 and TRBJ1-2): DAGVTQSPTHLIKTRGQQVTLRCSPKSGHDTVSWYQQALGQGPQFIFQYYEEEERQRGNFPDRFSGHQFPNYSSELNVNALLLGDSALYLCASSLLSDRGLGGYTFGSGTRLTVV.